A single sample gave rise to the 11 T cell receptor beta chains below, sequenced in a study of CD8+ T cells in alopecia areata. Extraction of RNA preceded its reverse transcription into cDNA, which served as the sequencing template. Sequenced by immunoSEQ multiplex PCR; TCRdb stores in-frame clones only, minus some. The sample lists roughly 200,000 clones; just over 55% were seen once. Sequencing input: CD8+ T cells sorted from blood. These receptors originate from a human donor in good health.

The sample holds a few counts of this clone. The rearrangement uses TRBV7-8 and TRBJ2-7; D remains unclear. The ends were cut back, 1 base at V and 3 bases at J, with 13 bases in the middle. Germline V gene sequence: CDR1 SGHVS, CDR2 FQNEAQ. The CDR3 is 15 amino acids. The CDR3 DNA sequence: TGTGCCAGCAGCTTAGGATATGTGCTGAACTACGAGCAGTACTTC. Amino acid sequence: CASSLGYVLNYEQYF.

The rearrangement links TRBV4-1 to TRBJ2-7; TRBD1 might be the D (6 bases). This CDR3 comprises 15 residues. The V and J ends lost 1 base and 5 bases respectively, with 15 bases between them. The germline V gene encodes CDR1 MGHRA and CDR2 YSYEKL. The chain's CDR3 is CASSQVWQGSHEQYF. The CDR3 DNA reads TGCGCCAGCAGCCAAGTTTGGCAGGGGTCCCACGAGCAGTACTTC.

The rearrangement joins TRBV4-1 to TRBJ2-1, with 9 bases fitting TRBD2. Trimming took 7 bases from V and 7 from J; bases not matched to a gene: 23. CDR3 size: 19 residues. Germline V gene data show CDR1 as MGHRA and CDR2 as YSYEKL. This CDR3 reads CASTAKGPLAGYPGNEQFF. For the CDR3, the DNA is TGCGCCAGCACCGCCAAGGGGCCCCTAGCGGGGTACCCGGGTAATGAGCAGTTCTTC.

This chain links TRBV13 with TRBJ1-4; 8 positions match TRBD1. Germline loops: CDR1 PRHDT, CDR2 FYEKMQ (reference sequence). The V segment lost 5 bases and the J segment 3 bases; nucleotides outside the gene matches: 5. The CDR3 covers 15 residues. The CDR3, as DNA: TGTGCCAGCAGCGGCAGACAGGGGCCTAATGAAAAACTGTTTTTT. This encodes CASSGRQGPNEKLFF.

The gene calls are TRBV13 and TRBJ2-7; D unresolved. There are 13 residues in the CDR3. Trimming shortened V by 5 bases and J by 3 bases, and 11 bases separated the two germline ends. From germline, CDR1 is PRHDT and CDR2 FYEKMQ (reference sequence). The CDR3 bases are TGTGCCAGCAGCCCCAGTGGCGGCTACGAGCAGTACTTC. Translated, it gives CASSPSGGYEQYF. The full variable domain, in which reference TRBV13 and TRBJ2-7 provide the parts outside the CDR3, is AAGVIQSPRHLIKEKRETATLKCYPIPRHDTVYWYQQGPGQDPQFLISFYEKMQSDKGSIPDRFSAQQFSDYHSELNMSSLELGDSALYFCASSPSGGYEQYFGPGTRLTVT.

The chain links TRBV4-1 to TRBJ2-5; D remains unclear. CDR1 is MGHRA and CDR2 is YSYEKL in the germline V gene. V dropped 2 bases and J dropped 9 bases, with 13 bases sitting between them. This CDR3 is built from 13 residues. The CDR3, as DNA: TGCGCCAGCAGCCAACAGAAATCCTCGGCCCAGTACTTC. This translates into CASSQQKSSAQYF.

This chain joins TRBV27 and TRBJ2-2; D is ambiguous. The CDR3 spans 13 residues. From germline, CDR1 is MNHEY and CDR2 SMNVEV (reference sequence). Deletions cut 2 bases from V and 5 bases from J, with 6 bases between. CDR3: CASSLQATGELFF. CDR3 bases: TGTGCCAGCAGTTTACAGGCAACCGGGGAGCTGTTTTTT.

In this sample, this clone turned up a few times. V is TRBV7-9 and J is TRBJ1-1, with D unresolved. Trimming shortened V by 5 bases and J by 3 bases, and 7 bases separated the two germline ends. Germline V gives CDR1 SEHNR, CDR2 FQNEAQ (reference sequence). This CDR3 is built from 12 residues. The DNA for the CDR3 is TGTGCCAGCAGCCCTACTCACACTGAAGCTTTCTTT. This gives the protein CASSPTHTEAFF. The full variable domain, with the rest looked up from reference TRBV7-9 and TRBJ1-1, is DTGVSQNPRHKITKRGQNVTFRCDPISEHNRLYWYRQTLGQGPEFLTYFQNEAQLEKSRLLSDRFSAERPKGSFSTLEIQRTEQGDSAMYLCASSPTHTEAFFGQGTRLTVV.

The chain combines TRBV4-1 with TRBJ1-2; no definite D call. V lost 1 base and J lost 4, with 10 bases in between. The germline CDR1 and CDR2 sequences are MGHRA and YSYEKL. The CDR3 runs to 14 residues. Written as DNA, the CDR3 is TGCGCCAGCAGCCAAGGATCCGACATCTATGGCTACACCTTC. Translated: CASSQGSDIYGYTF.

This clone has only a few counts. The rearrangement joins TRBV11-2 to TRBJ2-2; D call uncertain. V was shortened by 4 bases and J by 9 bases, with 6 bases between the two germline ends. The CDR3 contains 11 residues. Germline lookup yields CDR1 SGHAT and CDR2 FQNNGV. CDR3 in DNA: TGTGCCAGCAGCTCTACGAGGGAGCTGTTTTTT. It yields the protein CASSSTRELFF.

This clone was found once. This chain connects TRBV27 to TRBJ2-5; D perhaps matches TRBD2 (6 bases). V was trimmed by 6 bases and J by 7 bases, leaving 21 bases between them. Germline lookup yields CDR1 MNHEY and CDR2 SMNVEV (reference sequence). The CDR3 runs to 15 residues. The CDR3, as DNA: TGTGCCAGCAGCCTCCAATGGGGACCGGAGGGGACCCAGTACTTC. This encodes CASSLQWGPEGTQYF.